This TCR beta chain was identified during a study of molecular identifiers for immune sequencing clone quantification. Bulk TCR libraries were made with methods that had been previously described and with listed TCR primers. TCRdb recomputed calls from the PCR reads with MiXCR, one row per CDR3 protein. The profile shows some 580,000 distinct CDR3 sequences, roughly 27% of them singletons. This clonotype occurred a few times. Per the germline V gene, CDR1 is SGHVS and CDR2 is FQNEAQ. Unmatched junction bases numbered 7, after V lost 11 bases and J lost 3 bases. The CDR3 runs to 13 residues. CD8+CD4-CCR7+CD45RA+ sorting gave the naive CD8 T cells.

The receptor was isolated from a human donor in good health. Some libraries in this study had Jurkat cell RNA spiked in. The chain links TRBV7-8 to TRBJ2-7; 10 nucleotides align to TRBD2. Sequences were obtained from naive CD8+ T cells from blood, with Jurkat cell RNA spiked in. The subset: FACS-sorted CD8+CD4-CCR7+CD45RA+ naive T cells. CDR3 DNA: TGTGCCGCAGGGGAGCGGGGGGGCTACGAGCAGTACTTC. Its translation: CAAGERGGYEQYF.